The entry that follows covers one T cell receptor (beta chain) sequence. The source of the sample is a study of cytomegalovirus exposure and HLA in healthy donors. This CDR3 comprises 13 residues. The germline V and J ends were trimmed by 3 bases and 4 bases, with 9 bases remaining between them. Germline CDR1 is LNHDA and CDR2 is SQIVND (reference sequence). Assay: immunoSEQ multiplex PCR; the TCRdb copy retains only in-frame clones and omits some. The sample holds tens of thousands of clones, roughly 93% seen once. The origin of this receptor is a woman aged 25 to 45 in good health and CMV-seronegative. The sequencing input was PBMCs. The V gene is TRBV19, the J gene TRBJ1-1; tentative D call: TRBD1 (6 bases). This chain's CDR3 is CASSIRGGTEAFF. Here the CDR3 DNA reads TGTGCCAGTAGTATCCGAGGGGGCACTGAAGCTTTCTTT.